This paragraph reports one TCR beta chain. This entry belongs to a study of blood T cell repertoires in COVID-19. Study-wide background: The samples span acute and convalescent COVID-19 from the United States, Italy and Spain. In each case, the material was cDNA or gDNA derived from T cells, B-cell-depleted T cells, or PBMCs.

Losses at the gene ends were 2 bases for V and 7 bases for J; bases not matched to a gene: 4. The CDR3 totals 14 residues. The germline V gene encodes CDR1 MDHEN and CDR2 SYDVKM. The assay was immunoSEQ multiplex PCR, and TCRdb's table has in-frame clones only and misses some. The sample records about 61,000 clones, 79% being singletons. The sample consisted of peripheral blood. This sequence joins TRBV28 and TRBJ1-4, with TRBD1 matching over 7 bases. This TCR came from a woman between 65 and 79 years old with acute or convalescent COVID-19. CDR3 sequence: CASSLMEGAEKLFF. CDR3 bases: TGTGCCAGCAGTTTAATGGAGGGGGCTGAAAAACTGTTTTTT.